The 30 T cell receptor beta chains listed next were all sequenced from one sample in a study of CD8+ T cells in alopecia areata. Sequencing templates came from extracted RNA that was reverse transcribed into cDNA. TCRdb's copy holds only in-frame clones and misses some; the assay was immunoSEQ multiplex PCR. The data contain approximately 7,400 clones, roughly 67% of them singletons. The sample's treatment: oral pan-JAK inhibitor, 5-10 mg twice daily. Alopecia areata patients provided lesional scalp punch biopsies and peripheral blood, both collected for the study. Sequenced material: skin, taken at week 4, from a patient treated with tofacitinib. These receptor sequences come from a human donor with alopecia areata.

This sequence joins TRBV5-8 and TRBJ2-2, with TRBD2 identical over 10 bases. V lost 6 bases and J lost 5; bases outside the gene matches: 16. Germline CDR1 SGHTS, CDR2 YDEGEE. The CDR3 contains 18 residues. CDR3 amino acids: CASIIQGASGRETGELFF. The DNA for the CDR3 is TGTGCCAGCATCATTCAGGGGGCTAGCGGGAGAGAGACCGGGGAGCTGTTTTTT.

For this clone: Within the sample, other DNA sequences also encode this same CDR3. The chain uses TRBV7-2 and TRBJ2-1, with D possibly TRBD2 on 5 matching bases. In germline, CDR1 is SGHTA, CDR2 FQGNSA. CDR3 length equals 15 residues. V shed 1 base and J shed 0 bases, with 7 bases lying between them. The CDR3 reads CASSLERNSYNEQFF. The CDR3 DNA is TGTGCCAGCAGCTTAGAGCGGAACTCCTACAATGAGCAGTTCTTC.

The chain links TRBV2 to TRBJ1-6, with D unresolved. Germline-derived CDR1 and CDR2 are SNHLY and FYNNEI. The CDR3 sequence is 15 residues long. V was pared by 7 bases and J by 0 bases, with 10 bases between. CDR3 region: CASIRESSYNSPLHF. For the CDR3, the DNA is TGTGCCAGCATACGGGAGAGCTCCTATAATTCACCCCTCCACTTT.

The chain combines TRBV28 with TRBJ2-6, with 7 bases lining up with TRBD1. The germline V gene has CDR1 MDHEN and CDR2 SYDVKM. CDR3 length: 18 amino acids. Germline trimming cut 4 bases from V and 0 bases from J; bases unmatched to any gene: 9. The CDR3 loop is CASSSGTVLSSGANVLTF. The CDR3 coding sequence is TGTGCCAGCAGTTCCGGGACAGTACTGAGCTCTGGGGCCAACGTCCTGACTTTC.

The chain combines TRBV28 with TRBJ2-3; 14 bases match TRBD2. The CDR3 runs to 16 residues. CDR1 MDHEN and CDR2 SYDVKM come from the germline V gene. After removal of 4 bases from V and 5 bases from J, the junction contained 5 bases not matched to a gene. The CDR3 loop reads CASSSQTSGRGDTQYF. The CDR3 DNA reads as TGTGCCAGCAGTTCCCAGACTAGCGGGAGGGGAGATACGCAGTATTTT.

In DNA, the CDR3 is TGTGCCAGCAGCTTAGGGGGAGAGAGCTCCTACGAGCAGTACTTC. Its protein product is CASSLGGESSYEQYF. The V gene is TRBV7-9, the J gene TRBJ2-7; tentative D call: TRBD2 (5 bases). The V gene's germline CDR1 is SEHNR and CDR2 FQNEAQ (reference sequence). Trimming pared 1 base from V and 0 bases from J, leaving 10 bases between. The CDR3 consists of 15 residues.

This clone appeared a few times. The J gene is TRBJ1-1, the V gene TRBV7-9, with D perhaps TRBD1 (5 bases). Germline CDR1 reads SEHNR; CDR2 reads FQNEAQ (reference sequence). This CDR3 is built from 13 residues. V lost 0 bases and J lost 8, with 10 bases in between. The CDR3 DNA reads as TGTGCCAGCAGCTTAGCCGCTTCAGGGGAAGCTTTCTTT. As protein: CASSLAASGEAFF.

Details on this clone: Other DNA sequences from this sample encode an identical CDR3 as well. V is TRBV29-1 and J is TRBJ2-3; 12 positions agree with TRBD2. Germline assignment: CDR1 SQVTM and CDR2 ANQGSEA. This CDR3 has 14 residues. The junction had 1 base not matched to a gene; V was cut back by 1 base and J by 5 bases. The CDR3 protein is CSVEGGLAGDTQYF. CDR3 DNA: TGCAGCGTTGAAGGGGGACTAGCGGGAGATACGCAGTATTTT.

The chain carries TRBV7-6 and TRBJ1-1; no definite D call. Germline V gene data show CDR1 as SGHVS and CDR2 as FNYEAQ. V dropped 5 bases and J dropped 8 bases, with 15 bases sitting between them. The CDR3 loop spans 13 amino acids. This CDR3 reads CASSPAPSAEAFF. The CDR3 DNA reads TGTGCCAGCAGCCCGGCCCCCTCCGCGGAAGCTTTCTTT. Variable domain in full (rest from reference TRBV7-6 and TRBJ1-1): GAGVSQSPRYKVTKRGQDVALRCDPISGHVSLYWYRQALGQGPEFLTYFNYEAQQDKSGLPNDRFSAERPEGSISTLTIQRTEQRDSAMYRCASSPAPSAEAFFGQGTRLTVV.

This clone was seen a few times. V and J are TRBV7-2 and TRBJ2-1; 7 nucleotides match TRBD2. Germline-derived CDR1 and CDR2 are SGHTA and FQGNSA. The CDR3 is 16 residues long. The junction had 13 bases not matched to a gene; V was cut back by 5 bases and J by 6 bases. Here the CDR3 DNA reads TGTGCCAGCAGCCCGACCGGGACTATGGGTCCCAATGAGCAGTTCTTC. Translated: CASSPTGTMGPNEQFF.

In its sample, this clone was seen a few times. This chain connects TRBV23-1 to TRBJ2-2, with 7 positions matching TRBD1. TRBV23-1 falls under the ORF class, with uncertain function. CDR3 length: 14 residues. Unmatched junction bases numbered 3, after V lost 7 bases and J lost 1 base. CDR3 DNA: TGCGCCAGCATCCGGGACAGGAACACCGGGGAGCTGTTTTTT. It is translated as CASIRDRNTGELFF.

In its sample, this clone was seen a few times. This chain's CDR3 is CASSQDGPGHQPQHF. Here the CDR3 DNA reads TGCGCCAGCAGCCAAGATGGCCCAGGGCATCAGCCCCAGCATTTT. The chain has TRBV4-1 and TRBJ1-5, with D possibly TRBD1 on 5 matching bases. The ends were cut back, 0 bases at V and 5 bases at J, with 11 bases in the middle. This CDR3 has 15 residues. Per germline, CDR1 MGHRA and CDR2 YSYEKL.

The gene calls are TRBV11-2 and TRBJ2-5; unclear D gene. The DNA matches TRBJ2-7 better at its end, which makes the J call doubtful. Looked up from germline, CDR1 is SGHAT and CDR2 is FQNNGV. The CDR3 covers 15 residues. The CDR3 sequence: CASSSDGRSSYEQYF. The CDR3 DNA follows: TGTGCCAGCAGCTCCGACGGACGGAGCTCCTACGAGCAGTACTTC.

The chain recombines TRBV2 with TRBJ2-2, with 9 nucleotides matching TRBD2. The CDR3 extends over 18 amino acids. V lost 2 bases to trimming and J lost 2 bases; unmatched junction nucleotides: 9. The germline gives CDR1 SNHLY, CDR2 FYNNEI. The CDR3 bases are TGTGCCAGCAGTGAATTTCGTGTCCTAGCGGGAAACACCGGGGAGCTGTTTTTT. It specifies CASSEFRVLAGNTGELFF.

V gene TRBV5-5 combines with J gene TRBJ2-7; the D is unclear. From germline, CDR1 is SGHKS and CDR2 YYEKEE (reference sequence). The CDR3 spans 18 residues. The germline V and J ends were trimmed by 0 bases and 0 bases, with 19 bases remaining between them. CDR3 sequence: CASSLAPSGRTISYEQYF. DNA of the CDR3: TGTGCCAGCAGCTTGGCACCCTCAGGAAGGACGATCTCCTACGAGCAGTACTTC.

This sequence joins TRBV6-6 and TRBJ2-5; tentative D call: TRBD1 (6 bases). This CDR3 has 12 amino acids. Looked up from germline, CDR1 is MNHNY and CDR2 is SVGAGI (reference sequence). V was trimmed by 6 bases and J by 2 bases, leaving 7 bases between them. The CDR3 DNA reads as TGTGCCAGCAGCGACAGGCAAGAGACCCAGTACTTC. It yields the protein CASSDRQETQYF.

The chain combines TRBV4-1 with TRBJ1-6; D call uncertain. The CDR3 is made up of 16 amino acids. Trimming pared 2 bases from V and 14 bases from J, leaving 22 bases between. Per the germline V gene, CDR1 is MGHRA and CDR2 is YSYEKL. CDR3 nucleotides: TGCGCCAGCAGCCAATTAGATATTGTGGCTTGGGGTTCCCTCCACTTT. This gives the protein CASSQLDIVAWGSLHF.

Only a few counts were recorded for this clone. The chain is built from TRBV7-9 and TRBJ2-7, with D perhaps matching TRBD1 (6 bases). CDR1 SEHNR and CDR2 FQNEAQ come from the germline V gene (reference sequence). The CDR3 totals 13 residues. V was cut by 10 bases and J by 0 bases, with 13 bases left in between. As DNA, the CDR3 is TGTGCCACCGCCGACAGGAGCTCCTACGAGCAGTACTTC. Translation: CATADRSSYEQYF.

Regarding this clone: Other DNA sequences in the sample encode the same CDR3. The chain employs TRBV4-1 and TRBJ2-7, with 7 positions matching TRBD2. The germline gives CDR1 MGHRA, CDR2 YSYEKL. V gave up 0 bases and J gave up 5 bases; unmatched junction bases: 13. The CDR3 loop spans 17 amino acids. For the CDR3, the DNA is TGCGCCAGCAGCCAAGATCGTGGCGGGAGAAGGGTCCACGAGCAGTACTTC. It codes for CASSQDRGGRRVHEQYF.

The sample holds a few counts of this clone. J is TRBJ2-7 and V is TRBV6-6; perhaps TRBD2 as D (6 bases). Germline V gene data show CDR1 as MNHNY and CDR2 as SVGAGI (reference sequence). V was clipped by 6 bases and J by 4 bases, with 13 bases between them. The CDR3 has 13 amino acids. The CDR3 here is CASSKGGGYEQYF. As DNA, the CDR3 is TGTGCCAGCAGCAAGGGCGGAGGGTACGAGCAGTACTTC.

The chain links TRBV7-9 to TRBJ1-6; TRBD1 aligns across 8 bases. The CDR3 length is 16 residues. Germline CDR1 SEHNR, CDR2 FQNEAQ (reference sequence). With 5 bases clipped from V and 11 bases from J, the junction kept 14 bases outside the gene matches. CDR3 region: CASSPGTGGFLPPLHF. The CDR3 DNA follows: TGTGCCAGCAGCCCAGGGACAGGAGGGTTTTTGCCACCCCTCCACTTT.

The V and J genes are TRBV2 and TRBJ1-2, with D tentatively TRBD1 (5 bases). The V and J ends lost 8 bases and 4 bases respectively, with 17 bases between them. The germline CDR1 and CDR2 sequences are SNHLY and FYNNEI. The CDR3 contains 14 residues. In nucleotides, the CDR3 is TGTGCCAGCCATCTCGCTGACAGCCTCTATGGCTACACCTTC. Protein sequence: CASHLADSLYGYTF.

The chain combines TRBV7-9 with TRBJ1-3; D ambiguous. This CDR3 is 12 amino acids long. Trimming shortened V by 5 bases and J by 2 bases, and 4 bases separated the two germline ends. The germline gives CDR1 SEHNR, CDR2 FQNEAQ (reference sequence). CDR3 bases: TGTGCCAGCAGCCCGGCTGGAAACACCATATATTTT. Its translation is CASSPAGNTIYF.

This chain connects TRBV27 to TRBJ2-5, with D possibly being TRBD2 (5 bases). This CDR3 is 14 amino acids long. The ends were cut back, 3 bases at V and 4 bases at J, with 12 bases in the middle. The germline gives CDR1 MNHEY, CDR2 SMNVEV (reference sequence). The CDR3 DNA reads as TGTGCCAGCAGTTTTTCGGGGAGTAGAGAGACCCAGTACTTC. Protein sequence: CASSFSGSRETQYF.

This clone occurred a few times. This chain connects TRBV7-2 to TRBJ2-7, with D possibly matching TRBD2 (7 bases). V was trimmed by 1 base and J by 5 bases, leaving 15 bases between them. The CDR3 is 15 amino acids. Germline V lookup: CDR1 SGHTA, CDR2 FQGNSA. This chain's CDR3 is CASSLVGGPGDEQYF. CDR3 DNA: TGTGCCAGCAGCTTAGTGGGGGGGCCCGGGGACGAGCAGTACTTC.

The chain is built from TRBV21-1 and TRBJ1-2; the table's TRBD1 call for D was not verified on the DNA. TRBV21-1 is a pseudogene locus. CDR3 size: 14 residues. DNA for the CDR3: TGTGCCAGCAGCAAAGGACAGGGTGACTATGGCTACACCTTC. Translated, it gives CASSKGQGDYGYTF.

The gene calls are TRBV7-3 and TRBJ1-1; D might be TRBD1 (5 bases). The germline CDR1 and CDR2 sequences are SGHTA and FQGTGA. V lost 0 bases to trimming and J lost 11 bases, with 13 bases between them. The CDR3 runs 13 residues. The CDR3 DNA reads TGTGCCAGCAGCTTAACCTCCAGGGATGTGGCTTTCTTT. Translating it yields CASSLTSRDVAFF.

The chain carries TRBV7-2 and TRBJ1-1, with D unresolved. Germline loops: CDR1 SGHTA, CDR2 FQGNSA. V was trimmed by 0 bases and J by 0 bases, leaving 5 bases between them. The CDR3 is 14 amino acids. CDR3 sequence: CASSLAGLNTEAFF. CDR3 nucleotides: TGTGCCAGCAGCTTAGCCGGGTTGAACACTGAAGCTTTCTTT. Combining the CDR3 with reference TRBV7-2 and TRBJ1-1 gives the whole variable domain GAGVSQSPSNKVTEKGKDVELRCDPISGHTALYWYRQSLGQGLEFLIYFQGNSAPDKSGLPSDRFSAERTGGSVSTLTIQRTQQEDSAVYLCASSLAGLNTEAFFGQGTRLTVV.

This clone is medium-sized in the sample. The chain carries TRBV7-9 and TRBJ1-5; D possibly corresponds to TRBD1 (5 bases). V was cut by 6 bases and J by 2 bases, with 11 bases left in between. This CDR3 comprises 14 residues. Germline V gene data show CDR1 as SEHNR and CDR2 as FQNEAQ (reference sequence). The CDR3 loop reads CASSRGLGNQPQHF. The CDR3 region has the DNA TGTGCCAGCAGTCGGGGGTTGGGCAATCAGCCCCAGCATTTT.

V is TRBV30 and J is TRBJ1-6, with D maybe TRBD1 (5 bases). The CDR3 spans 13 residues. In germline, CDR1 is GTSNPN, CDR2 SVGIG (reference sequence). V lost 7 bases and J 9 bases, leaving 16 bases between the germline ends. The CDR3, as DNA: TGTGCCTCTTGGGGCGGTGGTCGTTCACCCCTCCACTTT. Residues: CASWGGGRSPLHF. Combining the CDR3 with reference TRBV30 and TRBJ1-6 gives the whole variable domain SQTIHQWPATLVQPVGSPLSLECTVEGTSNPNLYWYRQAAGRGLQLLFYSVGIGQISSEVPQNLSASRPQDRQFILSSKKLLLSDSGFYLCASWGGGRSPLHFGNGTRLTVT.